Shown below are 6 T cell receptor beta chains from a single sample sequenced in a study of cytomegalovirus exposure and HLA in healthy donors. TCRdb's copy holds only in-frame clones and misses some; the assay was immunoSEQ multiplex PCR. This table holds tens of thousands of clones, approximately 95% found once. The sequencing sample was made of PBMCs. Receptors were obtained from a young woman in good health and CMV-seropositive.

The genes are TRBV27 and TRBJ1-5; D is possibly TRBD1 (5 bases). Germline V gene data show CDR1 as MNHEY and CDR2 as SMNVEV (reference sequence). The CDR3 covers 12 residues. V was cut by 0 bases and J by 11 bases, with 8 bases left in between. This CDR3 is CASSLSGGAQHF. The CDR3, as DNA: TGTGCCAGCAGTTTATCTGGGGGGGCCCAGCATTTT.

The chain uses TRBV2 and TRBJ1-2; TRBD1 might be the D (5 bases). V lost 6 bases and J 2 bases, leaving 10 bases between the germline ends. The CDR3 length is 13 residues. Germline V CDR1 and CDR2: SNHLY, FYNNEI. The DNA for the CDR3 is TGTGCCAGCAGCTTTACAGGAAACTATGGCTACACCTTC. Amino acid sequence: CASSFTGNYGYTF.

The chain has TRBV30 and TRBJ2-1, with D possibly matching TRBD1 (6 bases). V shed 1 base and J shed 5 bases, with 33 bases lying between them. CDR3 size: 21 residues. The V gene's germline CDR1 is GTSNPN and CDR2 SVGIG (reference sequence). CDR3 nucleotide sequence: TGTGCCTGGAGTGCCCAAACCCTCTGGGGTTGGGGGCTACAAATAAACAATGAGCAGTTCTTC. Amino acid sequence: CAWSAQTLWGWGLQINNEQFF.

The rearrangement links TRBV27 to TRBJ2-4, with D tentatively TRBD2 (5 bases). The CDR3 sequence is 16 residues long. Looked up from germline, CDR1 is MNHEY and CDR2 is SMNVEV (reference sequence). Between the trimmed V and J ends, which lost 6 bases and 0 bases, there was a span of 15 bases. CDR3 DNA: TGTGCCAGCAGCCCCCTCCTAGCAGTAGCCAAAAACATTCAGTACTTC. Its translation is CASSPLLAVAKNIQYF.

The chain's CDR3 is CAWRYEQNFNYGYTF. The CDR3 DNA is TGTGCCTGGAGATATGAACAGAACTTCAACTATGGCTACACCTTC. V is TRBV30 and J is TRBJ1-2; no clear D. CDR3 length: 15 residues. CDR1 is GTSNPN and CDR2 is SVGIG in the germline V gene (reference sequence). V was trimmed by 3 bases and J by 2 bases, leaving 16 bases between them.

V usage is TRBV7-9 and J usage is TRBJ2-7, with 7 bases matching TRBD2. This CDR3 contains 14 residues. In germline, CDR1 is SEHNR, CDR2 FQNEAQ (reference sequence). Losses at the gene ends were 2 bases for V and 3 bases for J; bases not matched to a gene: 4. The CDR3 coding sequence is TGTGCCAGCAGCTTAAGCGGGGCGAGCTACGAGCAGTACTTC. Its protein is CASSLSGASYEQYF.